These T cell receptor beta chains were read from a single sample in a study of T cell responses to AZD1222 COVID-19 vaccine. Measured with immunoSEQ multiplex PCR; TCRdb has only the in-frame clones, and not every one. The sample records about 99,000 clones, approximately 89% being singletons. The material was peripheral blood, obtained on day 0 of AZD1222 vaccination. These receptors came from an adult in good health. Each CDR3 is given with its conserved first and last residue.

CDR3 length,J gene,V gene,CDR3 protein
15,TRBJ2-7,TRBV5-4,CASSGAGQLSYEQYF
17,TRBJ2-1,TRBV3-1/TRBV3-2,CASSLQLGGGRLNEQFF
21,TRBJ2-5,TRBV10-1,CASSESISRGLAGGTQETQYF
13,TRBJ1-2,TRBV6-5,CASSYGSGGGYTF
20,TRBJ1-3,TRBV9,CASSAPRAQTGAHSGNTIYF
14,TRBJ1-1,TRBV5-4,CASSSRTGNTEAFF
12,TRBJ1-5,TRBV28,CASSSRQLPQHF
14,TRBJ1-2,TRBV5-4,CASSSPTGSYGYTF
14,TRBJ1-2,TRBV10-3,CAITPDRDNYGYTF
14,TRBJ2-7,TRBV5-1,CASSLVGQGYEQYF
15,TRBJ2-2,TRBV7-6,CASSLGQGGPGELFF
11,TRBJ1-2,TRBV11-1,CASSSGYGYTF
18,TRBJ1-5,TRBV4-1,CASSPGSADRVEGQPQHF
17,TRBJ1-3,TRBV7-9,CASSVTLSGLSRDTIYF
17,TRBJ2-2,TRBV10-3,CAISPSTSGAGTGELFF
16,TRBJ1-2,TRBV7-8,CASSLGLGTLSYGYTF
14,TRBJ1-2,TRBV7-9,CASSLRERKHGYTF
15,TRBJ2-1,TRBV11-2,CASSPQGTGNNEQFF
16,TRBJ2-7,TRBV6-5,CASSYSQRGVPYEQYF
14,TRBJ2-7,TRBV5-1,CASSWVGQGDEQYF
15,TRBJ1-2,TRBV5-1,CASSPGTGVIYGYTF
15,TRBJ2-7,TRBV6-2/TRBV6-3,CASSLTGVASYEQYF
14,TRBJ1-1,TRBV5-1,CATREVLGLNGAFF
16,TRBJ2-5,TRBV11-2,CASSLDLWGIQETQYF
15,TRBJ1-5,TRBV3-1/TRBV3-2,CASSQDQDNNQPQHF
14,TRBJ2-5,TRBV3-1/TRBV3-2,CASSQNRVQETQYF
14,TRBJ2-5,TRBV4-1,CASSQAIREETQYF
15,TRBJ1-1,TRBV7-9,CASSSGGRGQAEAFF
15,TRBJ1-5,TRBV5-1,CASSPGQGGDQPQHF
15,TRBJ2-7,TRBV7-6,CASSLETSGGYEQYF
19,TRBJ2-7,TRBV10-1,CASSQPTRERQGASCEQYF
13,TRBJ2-3,TRBV25-1,CASSATGTDTQYF
15,TRBJ1-1,TRBV9,CASSPVGQGNTEAFF
15,TRBJ2-3,TRBV5-1,CASSLGGGNTDTQYF
15,TRBJ1-1,TRBV2,CASRKSISQNTEAFF
16,TRBJ1-3,TRBV2,CASSAWVAASGNTIYF
14,TRBJ2-3,TRBV9,CASSSSGDTDTQYF
13,TRBJ1-2,TRBV11-2,CASTPPTNYGYTF
14,TRBJ1-1,TRBV5-1,CASSLEPGQSEAFF
15,TRBJ1-4,TRBV7-9,CASSGTGETNEKLFF
16,TRBJ2-3,TRBV14,CASSQERGGHTDTQYF
19,TRBJ2-2,TRBV9,CASSFRPTSGGAITGELFF
15,TRBJ2-1,TRBV21-1,CASSKSQGNHNEQFF
11,TRBJ2-7,TRBV6-5,CASQTGYEQYF
15,TRBJ1-2,TRBV4-1,CASSQDPRQGVGYTF